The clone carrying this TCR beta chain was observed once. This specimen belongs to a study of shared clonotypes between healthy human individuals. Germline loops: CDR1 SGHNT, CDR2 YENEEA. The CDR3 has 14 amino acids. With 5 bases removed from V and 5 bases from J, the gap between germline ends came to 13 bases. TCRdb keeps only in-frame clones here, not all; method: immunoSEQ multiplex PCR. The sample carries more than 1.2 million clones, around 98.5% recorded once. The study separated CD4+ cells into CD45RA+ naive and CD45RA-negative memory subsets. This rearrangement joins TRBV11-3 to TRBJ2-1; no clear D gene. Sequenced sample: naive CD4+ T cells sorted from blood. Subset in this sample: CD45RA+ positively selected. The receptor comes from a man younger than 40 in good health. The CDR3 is CASSPDGTDNEQFF. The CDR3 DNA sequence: TGTGCCAGCAGCCCGGACGGAACCGACAATGAGCAGTTCTTC.